This entry describes one T cell receptor beta chain. Its target is not known. The sample originates from a study of T cells in Graves' hyperthyroidism and ophthalmopathy. Germline V gene lookup returns CDR1 LGHNA and CDR2 YSLEER. Trimming cost V 7 bases and J 11 bases, with 20 bases left between them. The CDR3 has 13 amino acids. Amplified regions were TCR beta CDR3 sequences from RNA transcripts. First-round RT-PCR of the TCR CDR3 relied on the HTBI primer set. TCRdb used MiXCR to reprocess the multiplex PCR reads, holding one entry per CDR3 protein. The sample yields around 760,000 distinct CDR3 sequences, around a third seen once. Study-level findings and limits: Appearing also in blood were most of the thyroid clonotypes expanded above 0.001.

Sample: blood. V is TRBV4-3 and J is TRBJ1-1, with D maybe TRBD1 (5 bases). This sequence was found in a middle-aged woman with Graves' hyperthyroidism. This chain's CDR3 is CASTPVAGRFAFF. Written as DNA, the CDR3 is TGCGCCAGCACCCCCGTAGCAGGGAGGTTTGCTTTCTTT.